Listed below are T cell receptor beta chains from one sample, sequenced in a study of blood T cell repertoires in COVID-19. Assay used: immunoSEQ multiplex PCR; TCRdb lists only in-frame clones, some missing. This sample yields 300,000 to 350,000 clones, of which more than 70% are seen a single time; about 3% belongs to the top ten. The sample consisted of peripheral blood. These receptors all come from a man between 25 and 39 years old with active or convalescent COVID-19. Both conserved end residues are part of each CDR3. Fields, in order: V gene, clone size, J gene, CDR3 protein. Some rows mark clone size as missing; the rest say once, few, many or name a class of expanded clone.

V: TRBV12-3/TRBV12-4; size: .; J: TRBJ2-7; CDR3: CASSFSPTKQYF
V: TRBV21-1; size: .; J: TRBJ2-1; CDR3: CASSNPTQVLGTPGLATYNEQFF
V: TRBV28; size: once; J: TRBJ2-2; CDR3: CASRGGVGTGELFF
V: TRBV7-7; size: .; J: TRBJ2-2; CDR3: CASSALAGGTTGELFF
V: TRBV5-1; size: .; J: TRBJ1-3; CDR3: CASSLSGSGSGNTIYF
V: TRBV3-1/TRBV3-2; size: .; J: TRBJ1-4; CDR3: CASSQETLCRIEAGGRTNEKLFF
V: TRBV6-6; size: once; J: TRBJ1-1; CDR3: CASSYPGKMNTEAFF
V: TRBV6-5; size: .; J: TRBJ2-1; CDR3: CASSYSNGEQFF
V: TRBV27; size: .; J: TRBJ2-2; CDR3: CASSLLPRAGTGELFF
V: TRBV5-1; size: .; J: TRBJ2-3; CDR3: CASSFRLAGDFTDTQYF
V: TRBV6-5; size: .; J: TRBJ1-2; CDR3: CASSYSGTGSNYGYTF
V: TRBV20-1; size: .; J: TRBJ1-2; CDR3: CSASFQGARNDGYTF
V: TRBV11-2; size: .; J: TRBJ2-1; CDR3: CASSFLQREGRDEQFF
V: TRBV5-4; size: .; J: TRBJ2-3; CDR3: CATQDRFTDTQYF
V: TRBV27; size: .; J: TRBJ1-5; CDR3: CASSPDRGSNQPQHF
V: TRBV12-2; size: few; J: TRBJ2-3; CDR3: CASRPQGWEGGDTQYF
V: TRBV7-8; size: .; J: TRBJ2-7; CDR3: CASSPRTSGGSGYEQYF
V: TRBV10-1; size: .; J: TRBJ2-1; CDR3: CASSIAGEGYNEQFF
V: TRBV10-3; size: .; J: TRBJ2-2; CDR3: CAISEGPSGNTGELFF
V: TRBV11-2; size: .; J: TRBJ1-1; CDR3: CASTLTGLAFF
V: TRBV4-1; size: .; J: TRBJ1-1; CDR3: CASSQPTGNTEAFF
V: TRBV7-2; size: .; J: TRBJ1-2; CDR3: CASSSPGQGVYGYTF
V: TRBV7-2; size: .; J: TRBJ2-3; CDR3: CASSLGSGRSTQYF
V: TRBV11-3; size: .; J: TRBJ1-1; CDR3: CASRGQSNTEAFF
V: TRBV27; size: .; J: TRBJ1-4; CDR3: CASSLIPQGRREKLFF
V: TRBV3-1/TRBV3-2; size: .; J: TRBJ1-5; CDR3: CASSPIGGQYNQPQHF
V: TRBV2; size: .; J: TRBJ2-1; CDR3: CASSDKLAGLNEQFF
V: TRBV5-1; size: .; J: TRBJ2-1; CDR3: CASSFLPGTSGYNEQFF
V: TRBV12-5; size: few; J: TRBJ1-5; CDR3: CASGLEQNQPQHF
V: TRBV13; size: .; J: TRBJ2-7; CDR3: CASSPGTSGPYEQYF
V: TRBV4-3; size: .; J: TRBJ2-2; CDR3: CASSPGTGGELFF
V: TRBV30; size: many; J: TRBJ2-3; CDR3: CAWDRLSDTQYF
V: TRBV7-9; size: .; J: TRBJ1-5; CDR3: CASGVRGGPQHF
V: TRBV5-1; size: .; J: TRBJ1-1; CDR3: CASSLTGGGTEAFF
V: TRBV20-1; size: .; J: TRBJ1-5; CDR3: CSASTGGNNQPQHF
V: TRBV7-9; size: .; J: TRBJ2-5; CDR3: CASSWGTAGQETQYF
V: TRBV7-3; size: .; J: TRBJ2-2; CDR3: CASSLRPGTRFTGELFF
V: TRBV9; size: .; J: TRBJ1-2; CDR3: CASSYRDTYGYTF
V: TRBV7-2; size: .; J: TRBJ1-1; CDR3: CASSLDRGTEAFF
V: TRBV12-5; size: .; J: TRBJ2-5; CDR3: CASGLWGGETQYF
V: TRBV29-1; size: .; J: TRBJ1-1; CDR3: CSVGAGNTEAFF
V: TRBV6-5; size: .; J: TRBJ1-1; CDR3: CASSQSSWGGTEAFF
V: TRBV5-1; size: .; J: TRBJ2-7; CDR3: CASSFPDWGEQYF
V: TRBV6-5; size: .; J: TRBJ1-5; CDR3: CASSYSRDSNQPQHF
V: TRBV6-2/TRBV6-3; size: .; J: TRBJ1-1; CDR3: CASSWAMNTEAFF
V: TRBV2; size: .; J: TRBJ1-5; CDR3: CASSEGGLLQPQHF
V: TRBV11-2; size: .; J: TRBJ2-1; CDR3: CASTGLAWGYNEQFF
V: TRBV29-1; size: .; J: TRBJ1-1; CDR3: CSVSQGMTEAFF
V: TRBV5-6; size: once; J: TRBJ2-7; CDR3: CASSLYSLSYEQYF
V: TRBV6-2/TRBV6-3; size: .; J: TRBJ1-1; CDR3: CASSIRGGTEAFF
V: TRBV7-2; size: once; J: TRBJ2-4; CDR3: CASSKEVIRLKNIQYF
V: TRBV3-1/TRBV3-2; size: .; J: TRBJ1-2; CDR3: CASSPGTGLDYGYTF
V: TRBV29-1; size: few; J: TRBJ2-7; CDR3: CSARDSPAYEQYF
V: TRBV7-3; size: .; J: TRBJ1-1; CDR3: CASSAQGVHTEAFF